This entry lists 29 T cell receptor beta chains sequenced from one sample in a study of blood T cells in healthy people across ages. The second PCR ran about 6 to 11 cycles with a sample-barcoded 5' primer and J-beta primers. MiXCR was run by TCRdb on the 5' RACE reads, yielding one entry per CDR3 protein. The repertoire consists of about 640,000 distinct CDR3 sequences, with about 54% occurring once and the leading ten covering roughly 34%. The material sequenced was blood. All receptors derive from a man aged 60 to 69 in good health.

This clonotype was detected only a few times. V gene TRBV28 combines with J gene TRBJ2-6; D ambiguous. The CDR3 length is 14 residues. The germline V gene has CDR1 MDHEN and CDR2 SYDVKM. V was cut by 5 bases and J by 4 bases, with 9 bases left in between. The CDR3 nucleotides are TGTGCCAGCAGTCCTCACGGGGGGGCCAACGTCCTGACTTTC. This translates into CASSPHGGANVLTF.

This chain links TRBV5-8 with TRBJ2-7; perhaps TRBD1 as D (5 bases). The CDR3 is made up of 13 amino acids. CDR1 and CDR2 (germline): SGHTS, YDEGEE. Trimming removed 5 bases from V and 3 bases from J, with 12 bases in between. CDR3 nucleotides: TGTGCCAGCAGTAAAACAGGTATCTACGAGCAGTACTTC. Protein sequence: CASSKTGIYEQYF. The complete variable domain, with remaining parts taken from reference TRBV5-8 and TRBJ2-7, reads EAGVTQSPTHLIKTRGQQATLRCSPISGHTSVYWYQQALGLGLQFLLWYDEGEERNRGNFPPRFSGRQFPNYSSELNVNALELEDSALYLCASSKTGIYEQYFGPGTRLTVT.

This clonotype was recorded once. CDR3 in DNA: TGCAGTGCTGAGAAAGGGCCCTATGGCTACACCTTC. It encodes CSAEKGPYGYTF. The chain carries TRBV20-1 and TRBJ1-2; no definite D call. The CDR3 is 12 residues long. Between the trimmed V and J ends, which lost 5 bases and 4 bases, there was a span of 11 bases. Germline V lookup: CDR1 DFQATT, CDR2 SNEGSKA (reference sequence).

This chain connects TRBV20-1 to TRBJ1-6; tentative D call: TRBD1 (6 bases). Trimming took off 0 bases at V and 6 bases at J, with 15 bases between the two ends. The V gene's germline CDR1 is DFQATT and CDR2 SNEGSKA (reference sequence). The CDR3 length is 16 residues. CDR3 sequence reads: CSARDPGRGGNSPLHF. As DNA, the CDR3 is TGCAGTGCTAGAGATCCCGGAAGGGGGGGTAATTCACCCCTCCACTTT.

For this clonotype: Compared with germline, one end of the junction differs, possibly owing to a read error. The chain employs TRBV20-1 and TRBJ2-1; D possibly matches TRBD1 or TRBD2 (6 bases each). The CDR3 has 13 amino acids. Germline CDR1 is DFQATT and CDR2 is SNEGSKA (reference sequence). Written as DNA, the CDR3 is TGCAGTGCTCGGGGGCTCTCCTTCAATGAGCAGTTCTTC. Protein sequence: CSARGLSFNEQFF.

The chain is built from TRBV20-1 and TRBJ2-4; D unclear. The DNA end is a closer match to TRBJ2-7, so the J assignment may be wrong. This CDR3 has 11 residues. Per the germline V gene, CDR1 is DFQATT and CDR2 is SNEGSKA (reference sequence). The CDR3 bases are TGCAGTGTCTCGTGGGGCTACGAGCAGTACTTC. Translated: CSVSWGYEQYF.

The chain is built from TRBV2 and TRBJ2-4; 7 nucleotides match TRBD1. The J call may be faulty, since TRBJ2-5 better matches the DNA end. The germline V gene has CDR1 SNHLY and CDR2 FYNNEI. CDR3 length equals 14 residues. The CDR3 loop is CASSVGQREETQYF. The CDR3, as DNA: TGTGCCAGCAGTGTGGGACAGAGGGAAGAGACCCAGTACTTC.

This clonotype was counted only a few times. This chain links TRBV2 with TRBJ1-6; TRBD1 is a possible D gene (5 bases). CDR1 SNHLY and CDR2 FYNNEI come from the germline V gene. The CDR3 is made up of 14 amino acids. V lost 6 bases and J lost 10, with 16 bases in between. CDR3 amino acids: CASRAGRTGSPLHF. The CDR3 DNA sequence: TGTGCCAGCAGGGCAGGGAGGACTGGGTCACCCCTCCACTTT.

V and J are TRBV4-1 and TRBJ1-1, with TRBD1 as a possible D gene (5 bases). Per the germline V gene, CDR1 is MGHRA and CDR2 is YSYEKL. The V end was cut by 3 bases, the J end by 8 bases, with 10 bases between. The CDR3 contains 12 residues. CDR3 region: CASSHLTAEAFF. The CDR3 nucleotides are TGCGCCAGCAGCCACCTGACAGCAGAAGCTTTCTTT.

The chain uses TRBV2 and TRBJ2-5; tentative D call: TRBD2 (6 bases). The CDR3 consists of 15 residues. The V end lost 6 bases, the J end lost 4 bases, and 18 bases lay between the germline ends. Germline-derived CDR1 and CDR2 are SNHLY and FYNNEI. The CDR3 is CASRVGLPGLETQYF. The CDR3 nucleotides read TGTGCCAGCAGGGTAGGACTACCGGGGCTAGAGACCCAGTACTTC.

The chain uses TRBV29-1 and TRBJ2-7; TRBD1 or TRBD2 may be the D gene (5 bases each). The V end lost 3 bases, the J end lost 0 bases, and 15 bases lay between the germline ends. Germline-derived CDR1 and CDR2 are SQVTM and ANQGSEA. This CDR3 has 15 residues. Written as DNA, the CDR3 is TGCAGCGTTGAGGAGCCGGGACGAAGCTCCTACGAGCAGTACTTC. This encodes CSVEEPGRSSYEQYF.

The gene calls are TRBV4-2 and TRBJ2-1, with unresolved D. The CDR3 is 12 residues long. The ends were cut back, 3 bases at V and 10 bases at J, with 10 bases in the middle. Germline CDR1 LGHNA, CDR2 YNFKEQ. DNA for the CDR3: TGTGCCAGCAGCCAGGCAGAGCGCGAGCAGTTCTTC. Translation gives CASSQAEREQFF.

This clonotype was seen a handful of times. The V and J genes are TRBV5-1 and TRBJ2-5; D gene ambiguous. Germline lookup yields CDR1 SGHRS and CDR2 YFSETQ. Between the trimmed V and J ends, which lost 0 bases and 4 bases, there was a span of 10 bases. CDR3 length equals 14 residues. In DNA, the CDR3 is TGCGCCAGCAGCTTGGATGGAGTTTCAGAGACCCAGTACTTC. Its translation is CASSLDGVSETQYF.

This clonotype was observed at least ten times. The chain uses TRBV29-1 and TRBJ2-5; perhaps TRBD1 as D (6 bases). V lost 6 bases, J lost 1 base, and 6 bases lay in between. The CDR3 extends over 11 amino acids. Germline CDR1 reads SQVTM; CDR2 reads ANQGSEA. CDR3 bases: TGCAGCGTGGGGGCCCAAGAGACCCAGTACTTC. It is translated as CSVGAQETQYF.

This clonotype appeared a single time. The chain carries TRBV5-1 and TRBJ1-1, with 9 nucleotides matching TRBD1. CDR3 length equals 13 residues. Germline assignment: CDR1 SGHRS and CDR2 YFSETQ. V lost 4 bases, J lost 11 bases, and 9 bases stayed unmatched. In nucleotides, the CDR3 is TGCGCCAGCAGCATACAGGGGGCGCAGGAGGCTTTCTTT. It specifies CASSIQGAQEAFF. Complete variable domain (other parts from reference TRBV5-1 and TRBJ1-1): KAGVTQTPRYLIKTRGQQVTLSCSPISGHRSVSWYQQTPGQGLQFLFEYFSETQRNKGNFPGRFSGRQFSNSRSEMNVSTLELGDSALYLCASSIQGAQEAFFGQGTRLTVV.

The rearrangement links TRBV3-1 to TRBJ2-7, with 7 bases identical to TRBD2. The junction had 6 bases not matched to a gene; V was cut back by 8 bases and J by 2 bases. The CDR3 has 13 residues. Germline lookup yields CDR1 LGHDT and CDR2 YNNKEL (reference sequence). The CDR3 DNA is TGTGCCAGCCGGGCCAGCGGGGCCTACGAGCAGTACTTC. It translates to CASRASGAYEQYF.

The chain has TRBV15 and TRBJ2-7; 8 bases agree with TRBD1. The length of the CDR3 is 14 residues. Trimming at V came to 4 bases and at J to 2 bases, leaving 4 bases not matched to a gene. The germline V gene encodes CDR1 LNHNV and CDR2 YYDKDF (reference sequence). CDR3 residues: CATSKGQGPYEQYF. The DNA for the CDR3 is TGTGCCACCAGCAAAGGACAGGGCCCCTACGAGCAGTACTTC.

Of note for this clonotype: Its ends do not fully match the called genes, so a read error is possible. The CDR3 coding sequence is TGTGCCAGCAGCCAAGAGACAGGGGCTAACTATGGCAACACCTTC. Encoded protein: CASSQETGANYGNTF. The V call is TRBV4-2, the J call TRBJ1-2, with 8 bases aligning to TRBD1. The germline CDR1 and CDR2 sequences are LGHNA and YNFKEQ. This CDR3 comprises 15 residues.

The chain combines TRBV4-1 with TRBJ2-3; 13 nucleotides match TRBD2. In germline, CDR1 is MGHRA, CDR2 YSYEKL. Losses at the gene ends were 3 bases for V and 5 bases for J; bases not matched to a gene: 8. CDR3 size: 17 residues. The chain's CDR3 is CASSQTTSGGAVDTQYF. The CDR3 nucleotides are TGCGCCAGCAGCCAGACCACTAGCGGGGGGGCCGTAGATACGCAGTATTTT.

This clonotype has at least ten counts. The CDR3 DNA reads as TGTGCCAGCAGCTTTGCCAGCGGAGGAGAGACCCAGTACTTC. It translates to CASSFASGGETQYF. This rearrangement joins TRBV5-6 to TRBJ2-5; D may be TRBD2 (5 bases). CDR3 length equals 14 residues. Per the germline V gene, CDR1 is SGHDT and CDR2 is YYEEEE. Between the trimmed V and J ends, which lost 2 bases and 4 bases, there was a span of 12 bases.

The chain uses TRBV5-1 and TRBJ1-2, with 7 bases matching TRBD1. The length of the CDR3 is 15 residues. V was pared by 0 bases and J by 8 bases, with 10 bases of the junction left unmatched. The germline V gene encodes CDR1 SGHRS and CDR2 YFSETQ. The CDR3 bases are TGCGCCAGCAGCTTGGCGCTGACAGGGCCAGGAGGCTACACCTTC. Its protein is CASSLALTGPGGYTF.

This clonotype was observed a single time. The DNA of the CDR3 is TGTGCCAGCAGCTTGGGACCGGGAACCAATGAGCAGTTCTTC. This gives the protein CASSLGPGTNEQFF. This chain uses TRBV7-2 with TRBJ2-1; tentatively, D is TRBD1 or TRBD2 (5 bases each). This CDR3 has 14 amino acids. CDR1 is SGHTA and CDR2 is FQGNSA in the germline V gene. Trimming took off 3 bases at V and 6 bases at J, with 12 bases between the two ends. Full variable domain (rest looked up from reference TRBV7-2 and TRBJ2-1): GAGVSQSPSNKVTEKGKDVELRCDPISGHTALYWYRQSLGQGLEFLIYFQGNSAPDKSGLPSDRFSAERTGGSVSTLTIQRTQQEDSAVYLCASSLGPGTNEQFFGPGTRLTVL.

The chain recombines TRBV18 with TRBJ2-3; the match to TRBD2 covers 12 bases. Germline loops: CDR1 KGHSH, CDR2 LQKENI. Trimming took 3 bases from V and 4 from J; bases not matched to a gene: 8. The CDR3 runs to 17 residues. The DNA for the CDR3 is TGTGCCAGCTCACCTGGGACTAGCGGGCCCCGGGCAGATACGCAGTATTTT. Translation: CASSPGTSGPRADTQYF.

CDR3 sequence reads: CASSSGFRTDTQYF. The CDR3 DNA sequence: TGTGCCAGCAGCTCTGGGTTCCGCACAGATACGCAGTATTTT. The rearrangement uses TRBV7-7 and TRBJ2-3, with no clear D. The CDR3 spans 14 residues. Germline CDR1 is SSHAT and CDR2 is FNYEAQ (reference sequence). With 4 bases removed from V and 1 base from J, the gap between germline ends came to 9 bases.

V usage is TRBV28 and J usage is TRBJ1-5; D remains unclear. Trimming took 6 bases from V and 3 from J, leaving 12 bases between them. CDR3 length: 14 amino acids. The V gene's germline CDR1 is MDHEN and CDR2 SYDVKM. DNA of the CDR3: TGTGCCAGCAGCCAGAGCGTAGCCAATCAGCCCCAGCATTTT. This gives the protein CASSQSVANQPQHF.

CDR3: CASSKGSLHNEQYF. DNA for the CDR3: TGTGCCAGCAGCAAAGGTTCGCTCCACAATGAGCAGTACTTC. This rearrangement joins TRBV21-1 to TRBJ2-7. TRBV21-1 is an annotated pseudogene. The CDR3 totals 14 residues.

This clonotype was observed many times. Here the CDR3 DNA reads TGTGCCAGCAGTTTAGGCGGGGCCGGTGAGACCCAGTACTTC. As protein: CASSLGGAGETQYF. The rearrangement links TRBV12-3 or TRBV12-4 to TRBJ2-5; a possible D gene is TRBD2 (6 bases). V lost 1 base and J 5 bases, leaving 11 bases between the germline ends. This CDR3 contains 14 residues.

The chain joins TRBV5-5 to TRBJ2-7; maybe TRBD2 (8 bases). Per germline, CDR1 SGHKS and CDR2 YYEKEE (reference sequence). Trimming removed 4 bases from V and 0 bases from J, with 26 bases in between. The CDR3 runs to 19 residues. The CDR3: CASSTYPPGGDSVSYEQYF. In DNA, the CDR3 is TGTGCCAGCAGCACATATCCCCCCGGGGGGGACAGCGTCTCCTACGAGCAGTACTTC.

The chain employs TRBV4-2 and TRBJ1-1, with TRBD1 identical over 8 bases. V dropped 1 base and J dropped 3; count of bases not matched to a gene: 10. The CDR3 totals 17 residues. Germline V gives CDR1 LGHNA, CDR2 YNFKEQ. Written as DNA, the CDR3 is TGTGCCAGCAGCCAAGCCGGGACAGGTGCTTCGGACACTGAAGCTTTCTTT. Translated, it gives CASSQAGTGASDTEAFF.